Listed below are T cell receptor beta chains from one sample, sequenced in a study of T cells in Graves' hyperthyroidism and ophthalmopathy. MiXCR, applied by TCRdb to the multiplex PCR reads, yields one record per CDR3 protein. The sample carries 550,000 to 850,000 distinct CDR3 sequences, under 20% recorded once. What was sequenced was blood. The receptor source for this set is a woman aged 45-65 years with Graves' hyperthyroidism that later progressed to Graves' ophthalmopathy. Both conserved end residues are trimmed from each CDR3.

v_call	j_call	cdr3_length	cdr3_aa
TRBV9	TRBJ2-2	13	ASSVGDRGREELF
TRBV27	TRBJ1-1	10	ASRTGWTEAF
TRBV11-2	TRBJ1-5	14	ASSLVGVDSNQPQH
TRBV7-8	TRBJ1-2	10	ASSLGETGYT
TRBV4-1	TRBJ2-1	13	ASSPVPQESDEQF
TRBV4-2	TRBJ1-1	13	ASSQEYDRDTEAF
TRBV28	TRBJ2-5	14	ASSGPGTGLKETQY
TRBV7-4	TRBJ2-3	12	ASSVELVTDTQY
TRBV29-1	TRBJ1-1	12	SVIQGQLNTEAF
TRBV2	TRBJ1-2	11	ASSILRGTGYT
TRBV11-1	TRBJ2-5	9	ASSQKETQY
TRBV9	TRBJ2-1	13	ASSGGTGGLDEQF
TRBV12-3/TRBV12-4	TRBJ2-7	11	ASSSQGLYEQY
TRBV6-5	TRBJ2-5	14	ASSYSLGQGTETQY
TRBV7-7	TRBJ2-2	12	ASRENFNTGELF
TRBV6-2/TRBV6-3	TRBJ2-3	12	ASSYRTIRDTQY
TRBV7-8	TRBJ2-1	12	ASSSELSYNEQF
TRBV7-8	TRBJ2-5	13	ASSLGLRAQETQY
TRBV12-3/TRBV12-4	TRBJ1-4	13	ASSPSGTLNEKLF
TRBV2	TRBJ2-3	14	ASTLPPGASTDTQY
TRBV6-1	TRBJ2-7	12	ASSPPDRLYEQY
TRBV3-1	TRBJ1-2	12	ASTSRDINYGYT
TRBV9	TRBJ1-2	13	ASSLSPGGDYGYT
TRBV18	TRBJ1-1	15	ASSPKTGGAMNTEAF
TRBV29-1	TRBJ1-1	12	SVEVRTENTEAF
TRBV3-1	TRBJ2-7	12	ASSHTGTSNEQY
TRBV20-1	TRBJ1-6	12	SAVARMGNSPLH
TRBV19	TRBJ1-4	13	ASSTRTGRIEKLF
TRBV20-1	TRBJ1-3	12	SAPAGGLGNTIY
TRBV2	TRBJ1-2	13	ASSSVLRGPYGYT
TRBV2	TRBJ2-1	13	ARRTGGASYNEQF
TRBV2	TRBJ1-1	12	ASSDTGGNTEAF
TRBV7-2	TRBJ2-7	13	ASSQAGTGPYEQY
TRBV7-9	TRBJ2-7	13	ASSGTLAGGREQY
TRBV27	TRBJ2-7	11	ASSPPDGYEQY
TRBV20-1	TRBJ1-5	13	SARKSGTASVAQH
TRBV7-2	TRBJ2-7	13	ASSSQGVSSYEQY
TRBV20-1	TRBJ1-5	14	SAVTGQGSDNQPQH